The subject of this entry is one T cell receptor beta chain. The clone's antigen remains unknown. Base qualities are missing; no much larger clone stands one base away. These data come from a study of cytomegalovirus exposure and HLA in healthy donors (TCRdb year 2017). As for the study more broadly: In an earlier analysis of around 540 of the donors, about 260 Gb of sequence data and 90 million to 120 million unique TCR beta sequences from 150 million to 200 million T cells were reported. To study patterns of TCR occurrence, a later analysis re-analyzed previously published TCR beta repertoires from 700 or so donors and added high-resolution HLA genotyping. In the later analysis, no new phenotypic data were used to find candidate immune exposures; instead, reliance was placed on TCR beta sequences and their occurrence across donors. The number of typed donors differed by locus: about 629-630 for A, B, C, DRB1 and DQB1; 500 to 550 for DQA1; about 600 for DPA1; and 450 to 480 for DPB1. An early release covering roughly 640 HLA-typed donors comprised about 320 gigabases of sequencing data and tens of millions of unique TCR sequences. In addition to the first cohort of around 670 subjects, a separate validation cohort of approximately 110 different subjects was used. A later genetic analysis took genome-wide SNP genotypes for about 65% of the 666 donors and used that subset as a discovery cohort. The study used immunosequencing to profile the T cell repertoires of hundreds of subjects and linked those repertoires to cytomegalovirus serostatus. The study aimed to test whether cataloging public T cell receptors could reveal signatures of past pathogen exposure. All discovery cohort repertoires had been generated on a single sequencing platform. Donor age, sex, ethnicity and CMV serostatus were compiled together with the repertoire data. Among roughly 400 genotyped donors of the cohort, an average of about 240,000 unique TCR beta nucleotide sequences were sequenced per donor, around 20% of them non-productive. In an earlier analysis of several hundred of the donors, high-throughput TCR beta sequencing was used to judge whether each TCR beta V gene segment behaved as functional or pseudogenic. The genetic ancestry cluster associated with self-reported Caucasian donors included roughly four fifths of the roughly 400 genotyped donors. A few DR-DQ haplotypes were treated as single units for association and clustering because of strong linkage in the cohort. Both class I and class II loci were covered by HLA typing, at four-digit resolution. The study combined high-throughput TCR immunosequencing, statistical association of individual TCRs with disease status, and machine learning to predict cytomegalovirus infection status. The paper as a whole reports these results and caveats: A later analysis found that TCR association rates varied across HLA loci, with DRB1 alleles showing the most associated TCRs and HLA-C alleles the fewest. Compared with equally common non-associated chains, HLA-associated TCR beta chains in a later analysis were more clonally expanded and had lower generation probabilities. The sequencing pipeline was judged likely to have produced a cluster of highly shared sequence variants as a technical artifact. Strong co-occurrence of HLA alleles, especially DR and DQ, made assigning TCR associations to individual alleles difficult. HLA typing was unavailable for some donors at each locus, so association tests used only the typed subset. Because counts were too low, roughly 18 rarely observed V segments, including chromosome 9 orphons, were left out of the earlier analysis of 500 to 650 of the donors. In vitro tests confirmed that three of the cytomegalovirus-associated TCR beta chains recognize cytomegalovirus antigens. Compared with the roughly 670-donor mean, donors in an Asian-associated ancestry cluster had fewer N-insertions in productive TCRs, according to a later genetic analysis. The study listed 150 to 200 TCR beta chains as associated with cytomegalovirus. For the cohort, immune exposure information was limited to CMV serostatus. At a false discovery rate of 0.05, a later analysis linked approximately 18,000 TCR beta sequences to specific HLA alleles. In a later analysis, several top co-occurrence clusters were reported to appear linked to parvovirus B19, influenza, CMV and Epstein-Barr virus. Roughly uniform sequencing depth across donors was assumed in presence/absence analyses, although this assumption may not hold. A later analysis found that most CMV-associated TCR beta chains appeared HLA-restricted, with HLA associations seemingly driven largely by CMV exposure. It was suggested by the authors that the approach could potentially be generalized to other disease states and immunological phenotypes. The classifier was reported to diagnose cytomegalovirus status with high specificity and sensitivity in both the original cohort and the validation cohort. V-gene and J-gene trimming of TCR beta chains was associated with a missense DCLRE1C variant in a later genetic analysis, and the association was replicated in an independent cohort. The 87-base-pair reads could not distinguish some IMGT-functional V segments, including TRBV6-2 and TRBV6-3, so those segments were excluded. The cohort was sequenced for TCR beta chains only, and without alpha or paired-chain data the features that could be detected were limited. Most TCR sequences were seen in very few donors, while some public TCRs were found in many individuals. A further reported finding was that TCR beta sequences accurately predicted the HLA-A and HLA-B alleles for most subjects in the first cohort. In an earlier analysis of about 600 of the donors, most TCR beta V segments appeared in productive rearrangements about 87% or about 30% of the time, broadly matching IMGT annotations. Linkage disequilibrium might explain the correlated functional status among segregating V segments, but an unknown experimental factor could not be excluded.

Libraries were prepared through the immunoSEQ multiplex PCR assay. For the multiplex PCR, a mixture combining 60 forward primers for TCR Vbeta segments and 13 reverse primers for TCR Jbeta segments was used. The CDR3 region of rearranged TCR beta genes was amplified from genomic DNA by a multiplex PCR assay. Amplified TCR beta libraries were sequenced as 87-base-pair reads on the Illumina HiSeq System. In the original analysis: A later analysis counted 65 million to 90 million unique TCR beta chains across the 650 to 800 repertoires, and roughly 11 million of these chains were shared by at least two donors. To remove PCR and sequencing errors, raw reads were error-corrected and collapsed into unique sequences using a nearest-neighbor algorithm that merged closely related sequences. V, D and J gene segments were assigned by aligning CDR3 sequences to IMGT reference sequences. For a sequence to be retained, a match of at least six nucleotides was required to both a V gene segment and a J gene segment. A rearrangement was called productive if the CDR3 had no stop codons and remained in frame with V and J, and every other rearrangement was called non-productive. Following IMGT convention, CDR3 was defined as the stretch from the second conserved V-encoded cysteine to the conserved J-encoded phenylalanine. Sequences without an unambiguous match to a single V gene segment were excluded from the earlier analysis of approximately 600 of the donors. In an earlier analysis of about 590 of the donors, a V segment was called functional when productive rearrangements were above 56.7%, and segregating when the standard deviation between donors exceeded 5%. A statistical classification framework was built to diagnose cytomegalovirus status from the catalog of TCR beta chain sequences. In a later analysis, TCR nucleotide sequences were compared against IMGT/GENE-DB human TR gene sequences so that V and J genes could be assigned. In a later analysis, CDR3 sequences and most-parsimonious VDJ recombination scenarios were assigned using the TCRdist pipeline. A later analysis defined each TCR beta chain by its CDR3 amino acid sequence plus V-gene family, and excluded reads lacking a unique V-gene family. A later analysis removed nearly 600 highly shared, low-generation-probability nucleotide sequences to deal with suspected cross-contamination and a sequencing artifact. For each public chain, a later analysis derived a clonal expansion index from normalized ranks of inferred template counts within each repertoire. In a later analysis, generation probabilities were computed using a VDJ recombination model fitted to out-of-frame rearrangements, and the results were checked against IGoR. A later analysis scored TCR-TCR, TCR-HLA and TCR-CMV co-occurrence with hypergeometric tests, applying a repertoire-size bias correction to TCR pairs. To estimate false discovery rates, a later analysis permuted the HLA or CMV assignments 20 times. A later analysis grouped co-occurring TCRs with DBSCAN, adding TCRdist sequence similarity when clustering within HLA-allele-positive subsets. Repertoires with fewer than 30,000 or more than 120,000 public chains were left out of co-occurrence clustering, as were about five repertoires with anomalous nucleotide sharing. TCRdb limited this immuneACCESS table to in-frame rearrangements with V and J called. A share of clones is missing; checked studies link under half to unresolved V genes, and the rest is unexplained. Clone size and V and J calls were adopted from that table, with D and trimming inferred from the DNA. A total of 150,000 to 200,000 clones appear in this sample, around 80% of them only once. The ten biggest clones cover around 1.7% of the sample.

The cohort was made up of 666 healthy bone marrow donors. Cohort members were all nominally healthy when sampled, although unrecorded immune exposures were likely present. The donor tested CMV seronegative, placing the donor among the 300 to 400 seronegative members of the cohort. A peripheral blood sample was provided by each donor, and peripheral blood mononuclear cells were used for TCR beta sequencing. The Qiagen DNeasy Blood Extraction Kit was used to extract genomic DNA from the blood cell samples. The CDR3 runs 18 residues from the cysteine to the phenylalanine. The kept DNA is CDR3 alone, 54 bases in frame from the first base. V lost 3 bases and J lost 0 bases; the stretch between them is 18 bases long. The germline V gene encodes CDR1 LNHDA and CDR2 SQIVND (reference sequence).

The specimen sequenced was PBMCs. The chain is assembled from TRBV19 and TRBJ1-3, with the D gene uncertain. This sequence originates from a woman younger than 30 in good health and CMV-seronegative. At the DNA level, the sequence is TGTGCCAGTAGTATCTGTCAGGCCCACACCTTCTCTGGAAACACCATATATTTT. Translation gives CASSICQAHTFSGNTIYF.